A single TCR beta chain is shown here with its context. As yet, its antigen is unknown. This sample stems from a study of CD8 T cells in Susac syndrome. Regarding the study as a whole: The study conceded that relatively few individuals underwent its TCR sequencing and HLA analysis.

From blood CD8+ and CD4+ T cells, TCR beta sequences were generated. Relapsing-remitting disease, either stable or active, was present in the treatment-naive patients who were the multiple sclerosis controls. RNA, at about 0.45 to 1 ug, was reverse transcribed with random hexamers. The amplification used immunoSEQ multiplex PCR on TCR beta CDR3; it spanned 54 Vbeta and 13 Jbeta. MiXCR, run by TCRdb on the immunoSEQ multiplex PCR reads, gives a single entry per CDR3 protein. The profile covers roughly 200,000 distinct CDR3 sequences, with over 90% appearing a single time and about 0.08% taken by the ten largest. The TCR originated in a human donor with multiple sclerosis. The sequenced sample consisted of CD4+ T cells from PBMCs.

Here the CDR3 reads CASSLDSLPETQYF. CDR3 DNA sequence: TGTGCCAGCAGCCTAGACAGTCTACCCGAGACCCAGTACTTC. V and J are TRBV4-2 and TRBJ2-5, with D tentatively TRBD1 (5 bases). There are 14 residues in the CDR3. V shed 4 bases and J shed 5 bases, with 14 bases lying between them. Per the germline V gene, CDR1 is LGHNA and CDR2 is YNFKEQ.